The clone carrying this T cell receptor (beta chain) has only a few counts. Its antigen is unidentified. The CDR3 is made up of 21 amino acids. Germline CDR1 and CDR2: SGHRS and YFSETQ. Trimming removed 1 base from V and 3 bases from J, with 30 bases in between. The data were taken from a study of response to subunit inactivated influenza vaccine. Overall study findings and caveats: Each seasonal influenza vaccination recruits few new T cells, the authors suggested.

TCRdb processed the RT-PCR reads anew with MiXCR; each CDR3 protein has one entry. This table has roughly 780,000 distinct CDR3 sequences, less than 20% appearing once. This clonotype originated in a man over 45 who received an inactivated influenza vaccine. The sequenced sample was PBMCs from blood, obtained around 5 days after vaccination. J is TRBJ2-3 and V is TRBV5-1; D is unclear. The DNA for the CDR3 is TGCGCCAGCAGCTTGTTTCACGGGCGCGGCAAGGCTCCGGCTAGGACAGATACGCAGTATTTT. Its protein is CASSLFHGRGKAPARTDTQYF. Filled out from reference TRBV5-1 and TRBJ2-3, the complete variable domain reads KAGVTQTPRYLIKTRGQQVTLSCSPISGHRSVSWYQQTPGQGLQFLFEYFSETQRNKGNFPGRFSGRQFSNSRSEMNVSTLELGDSALYLCASSLFHGRGKAPARTDTQYFGPGTRLTVL.